This section outlines one T cell receptor beta chain sequence together with its context. The data were obtained in a study of blood T cell repertoires in COVID-19. About the research overall: Samples taken during acute and convalescent COVID-19 were collected in the United States, Italy and Spain. Sample material is recorded as cDNA or gDNA derived from T cells, B-cell-depleted T cells, or PBMCs.

Clones were sequenced by immunoSEQ multiplex PCR, and TCRdb holds only the in-frame ones, with some missing. The sample consists of under 200,000 clones, about 87% of them appearing once. With 1 base removed from V and 6 bases from J, the gap between germline ends came to 15 bases. The CDR3 covers 15 residues. CDR1 SGHAT and CDR2 FQNNGV come from the germline V gene. This receptor was identified in a man aged 55 to 70 with COVID-19, enrolled during active disease. Sample: peripheral blood. V is TRBV11-2 and J is TRBJ2-5, with D possibly matching TRBD1 (6 bases). CDR3 sequence reads: CASSLAQGLQKTQYF. CDR3 bases: TGTGCCAGCAGCTTAGCCCAGGGGCTCCAGAAGACCCAGTACTTC.